The 19 T cell receptor beta chains given below trace back to one sample, sequenced in a study of T cell responses to AZD1222 COVID-19 vaccine. Repertoires were generated with immunoSEQ multiplex PCR, while TCRdb's copy carries only in-frame clones and drops some. Counted here are some 150,000 clones, 75% to 90% occurring once; the ten biggest clones make up over 4%. Material: peripheral blood, obtained on day 0 of MenACWY control vaccination. These TCRs come from an adult in good health.

This clone has a count of ten or more. V and J are TRBV3-1 (or the pseudogene TRBV3-2) and TRBJ1-2; 7 nucleotides align to TRBD1. From germline, CDR1 is LGHDT and CDR2 YNNKEL (reference sequence). V gave up 1 base and J gave up 1 base; unmatched junction bases: 6. CDR3 length: 16 residues. The CDR3, as DNA: TGTGCCAGCAGCCAAGCTGGGACAGCTAATAACTATGGCTACACCTTC. It yields the protein CASSQAGTANNYGYTF.

This clone has a handful of counts. The chain couples TRBV10-3 to TRBJ1-1; possibly TRBD1 for D (6 bases). Germline CDR1 is ENHRY and CDR2 is SYGVKD. Trimming removed 2 bases from V and 0 bases from J, with 16 bases in between. CDR3 length: 17 residues. CDR3 in amino acids: CAISEVAGAYMNTEAFF. In DNA, the CDR3 is TGTGCCATCAGTGAGGTGGCAGGGGCTTACATGAACACTGAAGCTTTCTTT.

This chain links TRBV25-1 with TRBJ2-3; tentatively, D is TRBD2 (6 bases). The germline V gene encodes CDR1 MGHDK and CDR2 SYGVNS. V was clipped by 4 bases and J by 1 base, with 18 bases between them. The CDR3 covers 17 residues. CDR3 bases: TGTGCCAGCAGTGTATTGAGTGCGGGGAGTGGCACAGATACGCAGTATTTT. Translation: CASSVLSAGSGTDTQYF.

V gene TRBV6-5 combines with J gene TRBJ2-5; D call uncertain. The CDR3 length is 10 residues. Germline V gene data show CDR1 as MNHEY and CDR2 as SVGAGI. V was cut by 10 bases and J by 3 bases, with 6 bases left in between. CDR3 region: CATTEETQYF. CDR3 coding DNA: TGTGCCACCACGGAAGAGACCCAGTACTTC.

The genes are TRBV7-8 and TRBJ1-1; the D is unclear. Per germline, CDR1 SGHVS and CDR2 FQNEAQ. This CDR3 is 13 amino acids long. Trimming left V 7 bases short and J 6 bases short, with 15 bases between. The CDR3 DNA follows: TGTGCCAGCACCCCAAGGGAGAGGGCTGAAGCTTTCTTT. This codes for CASTPRERAEAFF.

The chain joins TRBV3-1 (or the pseudogene TRBV3-2) to TRBJ1-6; D call uncertain. The germline gives CDR1 LGHDT, CDR2 YNNKEL (reference sequence). This CDR3 comprises 14 residues. The V end lost 1 base, the J end lost 1 base, and 2 bases lay between the germline ends. The CDR3 region has the DNA TGTGCCAGCAGCCAAGGGTCCTATAATTCACCCCTCCACTTT. Its protein is CASSQGSYNSPLHF.

This sequence joins TRBV28 and TRBJ1-1; 12 nucleotides match TRBD1. Germline V gene sequence: CDR1 MDHEN, CDR2 SYDVKM. There are 17 residues in the CDR3. V lost 7 bases to trimming and J lost 4 bases; unmatched junction nucleotides: 13. CDR3 loop: CASTRTGTGGYSTEAFF. CDR3 in DNA: TGTGCCAGCACCCGAACCGGGACAGGGGGCTATAGCACTGAAGCTTTCTTT.

V usage is TRBV2 and J usage is TRBJ2-7; no clear D. Trimming left V 6 bases short and J 2 bases short, with 11 bases between. The CDR3 extends over 13 amino acids. The V gene's germline CDR1 is SNHLY and CDR2 FYNNEI. CDR3 region: CASSESRAYEQYV. The DNA of the CDR3 is TGTGCCAGCAGCGAAAGTAGGGCCTACGAGCAGTACGTC.

This clone was detected a few times. The gene calls are TRBV28 and TRBJ1-2; D gene unclear. CDR1 is MDHEN, CDR2 SYDVKM, per germline. Trimming cost V 3 bases and J 2 bases, with 7 bases left between them. The CDR3 runs to 13 residues. The chain's CDR3 is CASSLGTNYGYTF. CDR3 DNA sequence: TGTGCCAGCAGTTTGGGCACGAACTATGGCTACACCTTC.

This clone came up a few times. The chain links TRBV18 to TRBJ1-6; D is unresolved. Per the germline V gene, CDR1 is KGHSH and CDR2 is LQKENI. The CDR3 sequence is 14 residues long. V gave up 6 bases and J gave up 5 bases, with 11 bases separating them. CDR3 sequence (DNA): TGTGCCAGCTCTCTAGGAGGAAATAATTCACCCCTCCACTTT. Its protein product is CASSLGGNNSPLHF.

The chain has TRBV5-4 and TRBJ2-2; D unclear. CDR3 length equals 12 residues. Trimming removed 3 bases from V and 6 bases from J, with 6 bases in between. Germline V gene sequence: CDR1 SGHNT, CDR2 YYREEE (reference sequence). Here the CDR3 DNA reads TGTGCCAGCAGCTCGGCTTCCGGGGAGCTGTTTTTT. This codes for CASSSASGELFF.

This clone was recorded a few times. The chain recombines TRBV11-2 with TRBJ2-7; possible D gene TRBD2, 6 bases. CDR3 size: 18 residues. V was clipped by 1 base and J by 0 bases, with 19 bases between them. Germline loops: CDR1 SGHAT, CDR2 FQNNGV. The CDR3 bases are TGTGCCAGCAGCTTAGTGAGGGGCGGCGGGGTCCTCTCCTACGAGCAGTACTTC. It specifies CASSLVRGGGVLSYEQYF.

The genes are TRBV28 and TRBJ1-2; unclear D gene. The V and J ends lost 6 bases and 7 bases respectively, with 15 bases between them. The CDR3 is made up of 13 amino acids. CDR1 MDHEN and CDR2 SYDVKM come from the germline V gene. The CDR3 nucleotides read TGTGCCAGCAGCCCCTCCATGTTAGTTGGCTACACCTTC. Residues: CASSPSMLVGYTF.

The V and J genes are TRBV7-8 and TRBJ1-5; D call uncertain. The CDR3 runs to 14 residues. The germline V gene has CDR1 SGHVS and CDR2 FQNEAQ. Trimming pared 2 bases from V and 0 bases from J, leaving 5 bases between. CDR3 sequence (DNA): TGTGCCAGCAGCTTAACAGATAGCAATCAGCCCCAGCATTTT. This codes for CASSLTDSNQPQHF.

The V and J genes are TRBV6-5 and TRBJ2-7, with D unclear. The CDR3 extends over 11 amino acids. V lost 8 bases to trimming and J lost 6 bases, with 11 bases between them. CDR1 and CDR2 from the germline V gene are MNHEY and SVGAGI. The CDR3 nucleotides are TGTGCCAGCGTGGTGGAGAGCGAGCAGTACTTC. It encodes CASVVESEQYF.

This chain links TRBV2 with TRBJ2-1; maybe TRBD1 (6 bases). Looked up from germline, CDR1 is SNHLY and CDR2 is FYNNEI. There are 14 residues in the CDR3. The V and J ends lost 5 bases and 3 bases respectively, with 11 bases between them. CDR3 region: CASSLQGLYNEQFF. The CDR3, as DNA: TGTGCCAGCAGTCTACAGGGCCTCTACAATGAGCAGTTCTTC.

The rearrangement links TRBV5-1 to TRBJ1-1, with a weak D call TRBD1 (6 bases). This CDR3 contains 16 residues. V gave up 4 bases and J gave up 1 base, with 17 bases separating them. Germline lookup yields CDR1 SGHRS and CDR2 YFSETQ. CDR3 bases: TGCGCCAGCAGCCCGCGACAACAGGGTGGGAACACTGAAGCTTTCTTT. Its translation is CASSPRQQGGNTEAFF.

The gene calls are TRBV27 and TRBJ2-1, with 8 bases aligning to TRBD2. J lost 7 bases, V lost 6 bases, and 17 bases had no gene match. The CDR3 has 17 amino acids. Germline V CDR1 and CDR2: MNHEY, SMNVEV (reference sequence). The DNA for the CDR3 is TGTGCCAGCAGCCCCCGGGGGGGGGCCCTCGTTCGGAATGAGCAGTTCTTC. Translation gives CASSPRGGALVRNEQFF.

This sequence joins TRBV9 and TRBJ1-1, with no clear D. The germline V gene encodes CDR1 SGDLS and CDR2 YYNGEE. Trimming stripped 4 bases from V and 3 bases from J, with 13 bases between. The CDR3 contains 14 residues. The CDR3, as DNA: TGTGCCAGCAGCTCCTCCCTGCGGGACACTGAAGCTTTCTTT. It translates to CASSSSLRDTEAFF.